These 10 T cell receptor beta chains originate from one sample sequenced in a study of cytotoxic CD8 clonotypes in ibrutinib-treated CLL. Data came from immunoSEQ multiplex PCR; TCRdb stores just in-frame clones and leaves some out. The data contain 250,000 to 350,000 clones, less than 85% of them singletons. This specimen was PBMCs, taken at disease progression, from a patient treated with ibrutinib. The receptors originated from a human donor with chronic lymphocytic leukemia.

This clone was counted a single time. V is TRBV19 and J is TRBJ2-7, with D possibly matching TRBD1 (6 bases). Per the germline V gene, CDR1 is LNHDA and CDR2 is SQIVND (reference sequence). Trimming left V 1 base short and J 4 bases short, with 17 bases between. The CDR3 is 16 residues long. The CDR3 DNA sequence: TGTGCCAGTAGTATAGGGCCGGTTGGGGGCTCATACGAGCAGTACTTC. This codes for CASSIGPVGGSYEQYF.

The chain uses TRBV15 and TRBJ1-2; D ambiguous. The length of the CDR3 is 14 residues. Trimming cost V 0 bases and J 4 bases, with 9 bases left between them. Germline values: CDR1 LNHNV, CDR2 YYDKDF (reference sequence). The CDR3 DNA reads TGTGCCACCAGCAGAGATCGCTCATTCTATGGCTACACCTTC. This sequence encodes CATSRDRSFYGYTF.

This clone was recorded once. V is TRBV7-6 and J is TRBJ2-5; D not resolved. This CDR3 is built from 12 residues. V lost 5 bases and J lost 4, with 8 bases in between. The germline CDR1 and CDR2 sequences are SGHVS and FNYEAQ. Here the CDR3 DNA reads TGTGCCAGCAGCCCGTATGGAGAGACCCAGTACTTC. Translating it yields CASSPYGETQYF.

This clone was counted once. The V and J genes are TRBV6-5 and TRBJ2-1, with D perhaps matching TRBD1 (5 bases). Between the trimmed V and J ends, which lost 6 bases and 2 bases, there was a span of 5 bases. CDR1 is MNHEY, CDR2 SVGAGI, per germline. The CDR3 consists of 12 residues. Written as DNA, the CDR3 is TGTGCCAGCAGGGACACCTACAATGAGCAGTTCTTC. It is translated as CASRDTYNEQFF.

The J gene is TRBJ2-7, the V gene TRBV18, with TRBD1 matching over 7 bases. V trimming: 3 bases; J trimming: 7 bases; junction bases outside the gene matches: 12. The CDR3 sequence is 15 residues long. Germline loops: CDR1 KGHSH, CDR2 LQKENI. The CDR3 is CASSPRDRSLREQYF. The CDR3 DNA reads as TGTGCCAGCTCACCCCGGGACAGATCCCTACGAGAGCAGTACTTC.

This clone was seen just once. The rearrangement uses TRBV4-1 and TRBJ2-7; D tentatively reads TRBD1 or TRBD2 (5 bases each). CDR1 is MGHRA, CDR2 YSYEKL, per germline. CDR3 size: 15 residues. V dropped 1 base and J dropped 2 bases, with 12 bases sitting between them. The CDR3 region is CASSQGWDPAYEQYF. CDR3 nucleotides: TGCGCCAGCAGCCAAGGGTGGGACCCCGCCTACGAGCAGTACTTC.

The chain carries TRBV29-1 and TRBJ2-5; D might be TRBD1 (5 bases). From germline, CDR1 is SQVTM and CDR2 ANQGSEA. V was clipped by 3 bases and J by 7 bases, with 18 bases between them. The CDR3 covers 14 residues. Here the CDR3 DNA reads TGCAGCGTTGAGGCGGACAACACCCCGGGGACCCAGTACTTC. Translated: CSVEADNTPGTQYF.

The chain uses TRBV10-1 and TRBJ2-7; D call uncertain. The CDR3 runs to 14 residues. V shed 6 bases and J shed 3 bases, with 15 bases lying between them. The germline gives CDR1 WNHNN, CDR2 SYGVQD (reference sequence). In nucleotides, the CDR3 is TGCGCCAGCAGCCCCCGGACCACCAACTACGAGCAGTACTTC. Its translation: CASSPRTTNYEQYF.

J is TRBJ2-5 and V is TRBV10-2; the match to TRBD2 covers 11 bases. V was pared by 3 bases and J by 4 bases, with 4 bases of the junction left unmatched. This CDR3 has 15 amino acids. From germline, CDR1 is WSHSY and CDR2 SAAADI. CDR3 protein: CASSDVAGGIETQYF. The CDR3 coding sequence is TGCGCCAGCAGTGATGTAGCGGGAGGGATAGAGACCCAGTACTTC.

J is TRBJ1-5 and V is TRBV7-9; 7 bases line up with TRBD1. The CDR3 extends over 17 amino acids. V was clipped by 7 bases and J by 2 bases; unmatched bases: 14. Germline V gene lookup returns CDR1 SEHNR and CDR2 FQNEAQ (reference sequence). CDR3 DNA: TGTGCCAGCACCGATACAGGGGAGGGGGCCGGCAATCAGCCCCAGCATTTT. Its protein product is CASTDTGEGAGNQPQHF.